Detailed here is one T cell receptor beta chain. This sample stems from a study of blood T cell repertoires in COVID-19. About the research overall: Italy, Spain and the United States were the sources of the convalescent and acute COVID-19 samples. Nucleic acid was either cDNA or gDNA, and it came from T cells, B-cell-depleted T cells, or PBMCs.

The CDR3 length is 13 residues. The ends were cut back, 7 bases at V and 1 base at J, with 10 bases in the middle. Germline lookup yields CDR1 ENHRY and CDR2 SYGVKD. Original analysis: Estimation of nucleated cell counts was performed using reference gene primer amplification. The table came from immunoSEQ multiplex PCR; TCRdb's copy has only in-frame clones and leaves some out. The V and J calls and the clone size are those of that table, but D and trimming were determined from the DNA. The table lists about 97,000 clones, around four fifths of them singletons, with around 9.4% in the top ten. The TCR was taken from a man in his forties with active or convalescent COVID-19. Sequenced: peripheral blood. The chain couples TRBV10-3 to TRBJ1-1, with D possibly TRBD1 on 6 matching bases. The CDR3 region has the DNA TGTGCCATCACCTTGGGACAGAACACTGAAGCTTTCTTT. The encoded protein is CAITLGQNTEAFF.